Listed below are T cell receptor beta chains from one sample, sequenced in a study of cytomegalovirus exposure and HLA in healthy donors. Clones were read by immunoSEQ multiplex PCR, and TCRdb kept only the in-frame ones, dropping some. The table has 110,000 or so clones, roughly 88% seen once. The specimen sequenced was PBMCs. All receptors come from a woman between 18 and 30 years old in good health and CMV-seronegative. CDR3s include the opening cysteine and the closing phenylalanine or tryptophan. The D gene is left open where the match is weak. Clone size, where shown, is once, few, many, or a class for clones that have expanded.

V: TRBV4-1; D: TRBD2; size: .; J: TRBJ2-5; DNA: TGCGCCAGCAGCCACCCTCGACTAGCGGGGGGTCGAGAACAAGAGACCCAGTACTTC; CDR3: CASSHPRLAGGREQETQYF
V: TRBV7-9; D: .; size: .; J: TRBJ2-7; DNA: TGTGCCAGCAGCTCCCGGGACGAGGGGGTATACGAGCAGTACTTC; CDR3: CASSSRDEGVYEQYF
V: TRBV27; D: .; size: .; J: TRBJ1-2; DNA: TGTGCCAGCAGTTTATCCTGGGGAGACGGCTACACCTTC; CDR3: CASSLSWGDGYTF
V: TRBV6-1; D: TRBD1; size: .; J: TRBJ1-1; DNA: TGTGCCAGCACCAAAACACCGGGACAGTACACTGAAGCTTTCTTT; CDR3: CASTKTPGQYTEAFF
V: TRBV6-1; D: TRBD1; size: .; J: TRBJ2-5; DNA: TGTGCCAGCCAGGGGCTTGGACAGGGGGAAGAGACCCAGTACTTC; CDR3: CASQGLGQGEETQYF
V: TRBV25-1; D: TRBD2; size: .; J: TRBJ2-7; DNA: TGTGCCAGCAGCCCAGCGGGGGGCTTCTCCTACGAGCAGTACTTC; CDR3: CASSPAGGFSYEQYF
V: TRBV30; D: .; size: .; J: TRBJ2-1; DNA: TGTGCCTGGAGCGAGGACAGTTACAATGAGCAGTTCTTC; CDR3: CAWSEDSYNEQFF
V: TRBV14; D: .; size: once; J: TRBJ1-4; DNA: TGTGCCAGCAGCCGGAACACAGGGATTTCAACTAATGAAAAACTGTTTTTT; CDR3: CASSRNTGISTNEKLFF
V: TRBV11-2; D: TRBD1; size: .; J: TRBJ1-2; DNA: TGTGCCAGCAAGGACAGGGCCGTCCCCTTGTCAGCTAACTATGGCTACACCTTC; CDR3: CASKDRAVPLSANYGYTF
V: TRBV4-1; D: .; size: few; J: TRBJ1-6; DNA: TGCGCCAGCAGCCTCGACAGGAATAATTCACCCCTCCACTTT; CDR3: CASSLDRNNSPLHF
V: TRBV7-8; D: .; size: few; J: TRBJ2-3; DNA: TGTGCCAGCAGCTTAACATGGGGCAGATCCTCGGCAGATACGCAGTATTTT; CDR3: CASSLTWGRSSADTQYF
V: TRBV27; D: .; size: .; J: TRBJ2-2; DNA: TGTGCCAGCAGTTTAGGGTCAGGGGACACCGGGGAGCTGTTTTTT; CDR3: CASSLGSGDTGELFF
V: TRBV7-3; D: TRBD2; size: .; J: TRBJ2-2; DNA: TGTGCCAGCAGCTTAGGAGGTCCTAGCGGTAATATCGGGGAGCTGTTTTTT; CDR3: CASSLGGPSGNIGELFF
V: TRBV2; D: TRBD1; size: .; J: TRBJ1-1; DNA: TGTGCCAGCAGTGTACAGGGGGTGAACACTGAAGCTTTCTTT; CDR3: CASSVQGVNTEAFF
V: TRBV27; D: .; size: .; J: TRBJ2-2; DNA: TGTGCCAGCAGTTTGACAGTGACCGGGGAGCTGTTTTTT; CDR3: CASSLTVTGELFF
V: TRBV25-1; D: TRBD2; size: .; J: TRBJ2-3; DNA: TGTGCCAGCAGTGTAGTAGCGGGGGCAAGAGGCACAGATACGCAGTATTTT; CDR3: CASSVVAGARGTDTQYF
V: TRBV28; D: .; size: .; J: TRBJ1-5; DNA: TGTGCCAGCAGTATGAATTCAGACTATCAGCCCCAGCATTTT; CDR3: CASSMNSDYQPQHF
V: TRBV7-9; D: TRBD1; size: .; J: TRBJ1-6; DNA: TGTGCCAGCAGCTTCCTCGGGGACAGGATTAATTCACCCCTCCACTTT; CDR3: CASSFLGDRINSPLHF
V: TRBV4-2; D: .; size: .; J: TRBJ1-3; DNA: TGTGCCAGCAGCCCGCCGGGGGTTTCTGGAAACACCATATATTTT; CDR3: CASSPPGVSGNTIYF
V: TRBV13; D: .; size: .; J: TRBJ2-7; DNA: TGTGCCAGCAGCCCTTCGAGAGCCTACGAGCAGTACTTC; CDR3: CASSPSRAYEQYF
V: TRBV25-1; D: .; size: .; J: TRBJ2-3; DNA: TGTGCCAGCAGTTCAACAGATACGCAGTATTTT; CDR3: CASSSTDTQYF
V: TRBV7-9; D: TRBD2; size: once; J: TRBJ2-1; DNA: TGTGCCAGCAGCTTACTAGCGGGGGGCCCTTCGGATGAGCAGTTCTTC; CDR3: CASSLLAGGPSDEQFF
V: TRBV27; D: TRBD1; size: once; J: TRBJ2-7; DNA: TGTGCCAGCAGGCTCGGACAGGGGGCAATCTACGAGCAGTACTTC; CDR3: CASRLGQGAIYEQYF
V: TRBV4-1; D: TRBD2; size: once; J: TRBJ2-1; DNA: TGCGCCAGCAGCCAAGTCGGGACGGGGGGTTCCTACAATGAGCAGTTCTTC; CDR3: CASSQVGTGGSYNEQFF
V: TRBV6-1; D: TRBD1; size: .; J: TRBJ2-3; DNA: TGTGCCAGCAGAGACCGGGACAGGGGGACAGATACGCAGTATTTT; CDR3: CASRDRDRGTDTQYF
V: TRBV9; D: TRBD1; size: .; J: TRBJ2-7; DNA: TGTGCCAGCAGCCCCCGGGACAGCCCCTACGAGCAGTACTTC; CDR3: CASSPRDSPYEQYF
V: TRBV27; D: .; size: .; J: TRBJ2-3; DNA: TGTGCCAGCAGTTTTAACAGGGTGCTCCCAGATACGCAGTATTTT; CDR3: CASSFNRVLPDTQYF
V: TRBV15; D: TRBD1; size: .; J: TRBJ2-5; DNA: TGTGCCACCAGGGACAGGGAGGAGTGGCAAGAGACCCAGTACTTC; CDR3: CATRDREEWQETQYF
V: TRBV5-1; D: .; size: .; J: TRBJ1-4; DNA: TGCGCCAGCAGCTTCCGGGCCCCAAAGGAGGGCGAAAAACTGTTTTTT; CDR3: CASSFRAPKEGEKLFF
V: TRBV10-2; D: TRBD1; size: once; J: TRBJ1-1; DNA: TGCGCCAGCAGCCTTCGACAGGGGGTCTCCTATGAAGCTTTCTTT; CDR3: CASSLRQGVSYEAFF
V: TRBV30; D: .; size: .; J: TRBJ1-2; DNA: TGTGCCTGGAGTCTGAGGGACTATGGCTACACCTTC; CDR3: CAWSLRDYGYTF
V: TRBV15; D: .; size: .; J: TRBJ2-1; DNA: TGTGCCACCAGCAGTTACTACGAGCAGTTCTTC; CDR3: CATSSYYEQFF
V: TRBV2; D: TRBD1; size: .; J: TRBJ2-4; DNA: TGTGCCAGTATCAGGGGGATCGGAAACATTCAGTACTTC; CDR3: CASIRGIGNIQYF
V: TRBV7-2; D: .; size: once; J: TRBJ1-2; DNA: TGTGCTAGCAGCCCGTGGGGCGGGATCTATGGCTACACCTTC; CDR3: CASSPWGGIYGYTF
V: TRBV7-9; D: .; size: many; J: TRBJ2-7; DNA: TGTGCCAGCAGCTTAGGGGGCGGGGCGTCCTACGAGCAGTACTTC; CDR3: CASSLGGGASYEQYF
V: TRBV19; D: .; size: .; J: TRBJ1-2; DNA: TGTGCCAGTACCTCTCAAATATCAGGGAGGGCGCGTGACTATGGCTACACCTTC; CDR3: CASTSQISGRARDYGYTF
V: TRBV9; D: .; size: .; J: TRBJ2-7; DNA: TGTGCCAGCAGCGTGAGCGGGTCCTACGAGCAGTACTTC; CDR3: CASSVSGSYEQYF
V: TRBV7-9; D: TRBD1; size: .; J: TRBJ2-7; DNA: TGTGCCAGCAGCCTACAGGGGGCCTACGAGCAGTACTTC; CDR3: CASSLQGAYEQYF
V: TRBV6-4; D: TRBD2; size: medium-sized; J: TRBJ2-1; DNA: TGTGCCAGCAGCCCACTAGCGGGGGCCTACAATGAGCAGTTCTTC; CDR3: CASSPLAGAYNEQFF
V: TRBV30; D: TRBD1; size: .; J: TRBJ1-2; DNA: TGTGCCTGGGGGGGGAGAGGACAGGATGGCTACACCTTC; CDR3: CAWGGRGQDGYTF
V: TRBV5-1; D: .; size: few; J: TRBJ1-5; DNA: TGCGCCAGCAGCTTAGGGGGAGGCAATCAGCCCCAGCATTTT; CDR3: CASSLGGGNQPQHF
V: TRBV5-6; D: .; size: .; J: TRBJ1-1; DNA: TGTGCCAGCAGCTTCGGACAGCCCTCCACTGAAGCTTTCTTT; CDR3: CASSFGQPSTEAFF
V: TRBV5-1; D: .; size: .; J: TRBJ2-7; DNA: TGCGCCAGCAGCTTAACAGGCTTCTACGAGCAGTACTTC; CDR3: CASSLTGFYEQYF
V: TRBV6-1; D: .; size: .; J: TRBJ1-6; DNA: TGTGCCAGCAGTGACAGGGACTATAATTCACCCCTCCACTTT; CDR3: CASSDRDYNSPLHF
V: TRBV5-6; D: .; size: .; J: TRBJ2-5; DNA: TGTGCCAGCAGCTTGCGGGCGGGGCTGGAGACCCAGTACTTC; CDR3: CASSLRAGLETQYF
V: TRBV6-1; D: .; size: .; J: TRBJ2-5; DNA: TGTGCCAGCAGTGTTATTAAACAAGAGACCCAGTACTTC; CDR3: CASSVIKQETQYF
V: TRBV11-2; D: .; size: .; J: TRBJ1-1; DNA: TGTGCCAGCAGCTGGACTGCGTACAGGGTCTTAGACACTGAAGCTTTCTTT; CDR3: CASSWTAYRVLDTEAFF
V: TRBV28; D: TRBD1; size: once; J: TRBJ2-5; DNA: TGTGCCAGCAGAGCCGGGACAGGGGGCCGGGAGACCCAGTACTTC; CDR3: CASRAGTGGRETQYF
V: TRBV5-6; D: .; size: .; J: TRBJ2-3; DNA: TGTGCCAGCAGCTTAGGACAGTGGCCCTACCTTAATACAGATACGCAGTATTTT; CDR3: CASSLGQWPYLNTDTQYF
V: TRBV27; D: .; size: .; J: TRBJ2-5; DNA: TGTGCCAGCTGGCGGTCGTACCAAGAGACCCAGTACTTC; CDR3: CASWRSYQETQYF
V: TRBV7-9; D: TRBD1; size: .; J: TRBJ1-6; DNA: TGTGCCAGCAGGCGGGGGGGGACAGGGGTTTCGGATTCACCCCTCCACTTT; CDR3: CASRRGGTGVSDSPLHF
V: TRBV4-1; D: .; size: .; J: TRBJ2-2; DNA: TGCGCCAGCCGATACCCGGGACAGAACACCGGGGAGCTGTTTTTT; CDR3: CASRYPGQNTGELFF
V: TRBV18; D: TRBD1; size: .; J: TRBJ2-3; DNA: TGTGCCAGCTCACCCCTACAGGGGGCGGAGGATACGCAGTATTTT; CDR3: CASSPLQGAEDTQYF
V: TRBV11-3; D: TRBD1; size: .; J: TRBJ2-7; DNA: TGTGCCAGCAGCTTACAGGGGGCCAGCGAGCAGTACTTC; CDR3: CASSLQGASEQYF
V: TRBV27; D: .; size: .; J: TRBJ1-5; DNA: TGTGCCAGCAGTACAGGGTGGAATCAGCCCCAGCATTTT; CDR3: CASSTGWNQPQHF
V: TRBV2; D: .; size: .; J: TRBJ1-1; DNA: TGTGCCAGCAGTGAAGTTGTTCTTGAAGCTTTCTTT; CDR3: CASSEVVLEAFF
V: TRBV19; D: .; size: .; J: TRBJ1-1; DNA: TGTGCCAGTAGTCGCACGGGGATAGGGAACACTGAAGCTTTCTTT; CDR3: CASSRTGIGNTEAFF
V: TRBV29-1; D: .; size: once; J: TRBJ1-4; DNA: TGCAGCGTTCGACCGGGAACAACTAATGAAAAACTGTTTTTT; CDR3: CSVRPGTTNEKLFF
V: TRBV27; D: .; size: .; J: TRBJ2-1; DNA: TGTGCCAGCAGTCGGACAGTAGGAGAGCAGTTCTTC; CDR3: CASSRTVGEQFF
V: TRBV13; D: .; size: .; J: TRBJ2-7; DNA: TGTGCCAGCAGCTTAGGGGGGGCCTCCTACGAGCAGTACTTC; CDR3: CASSLGGASYEQYF